Below are 30 T cell receptor beta chains sequenced from a single sample in a study of blood T cells in healthy people across ages. Then a second PCR, running about 6 to 11 cycles, was carried out with a sample-barcoded 5' primer and a J-beta primer mix. TCRdb recomputed calls from the 5' RACE reads with MiXCR, one row per CDR3 protein. Found here are hundreds of thousands of distinct CDR3 sequences, 35% to 60% of them singletons; the top ten hold around 18%. Source material: blood. The receptors shown here come from a man at least 80 years old in good health.

V usage is TRBV5-4 and J usage is TRBJ2-1; D is tentatively TRBD1 or TRBD2 (5 bases each). Germline CDR1 is SGHNT and CDR2 is YYREEE (reference sequence). Trimming removed 2 bases at V and 2 bases at J, with 11 bases between. The CDR3 has 15 amino acids. The CDR3 DNA is TGTGCCAGCAGCTTCGGGACGCGGGCCTACAATGAGCAGTTCTTC. Its translation is CASSFGTRAYNEQFF.

This clonotype has only a few counts. CDR3 in amino acids: CASSPYAQGQEQYF. CDR3 sequence (DNA): TGTGCCAGCAGCCCTTATGCACAGGGCCAGGAGCAGTACTTC. The chain links TRBV3-1 to TRBJ2-7; TRBD1 is a possible D gene (6 bases). Per germline, CDR1 LGHDT and CDR2 YNNKEL (reference sequence). The CDR3 has 14 residues. With 4 bases removed from V and 7 bases from J, the gap between germline ends came to 17 bases.

The chain uses TRBV11-3 and TRBJ2-7; possibly TRBD1 for D (6 bases). The J call may be in error: the DNA end matches TRBJ2-5 better. This CDR3 region has 14 residues. Germline V CDR1 and CDR2: SGHNT, YENEEA. The CDR3 protein is CASSLVRGEETQYF. For the CDR3, the DNA is TGTGCCAGCAGCTTAGTCAGGGGCGAGGAGACCCAGTACTTC.

CDR3 region: CASSETSGVTYEQYF. CDR3 DNA sequence: TGTGCCAGCAGCGAGACTAGCGGGGTAACCTACGAGCAGTACTTC. The V call is TRBV2, the J call TRBJ2-7; 11 bases line up with TRBD2. The CDR3 has 15 residues. Germline V gene lookup returns CDR1 SNHLY and CDR2 FYNNEI. V dropped 6 bases and J dropped 2; count of bases not matched to a gene: 6. The whole variable domain, remainder taken from reference TRBV2 and TRBJ2-7, is EPEVTQTPSHQVTQMGQEVILRCVPISNHLYFYWYRQILGQKVEFLVSFYNNEISEKSEIFDDQFSVERPDGSNFTLKIRSTKLEDSAMYFCASSETSGVTYEQYFGPGTRLTVT.

A word on this clonotype: This may come from a read error, since a much larger clone is one base off. J is TRBJ2-5 and V is TRBV5-1; TRBD1 matches 8 bases. This CDR3 spans 14 amino acids. V shed 5 bases and J 3 bases; nucleotides not matched to a gene: 6. Per germline, CDR1 SGHRS and CDR2 YFSETQ. The CDR3 DNA reads TGCGCCAGCAGACGGGCGACAGGGGAAGAGACCCAGTACTTC. Translating it yields CASRRATGEETQYF. Together with reference TRBV5-1 and TRBJ2-5, the CDR3 gives the full variable domain: KAGVTQTPRYLIKTRGQQVTLSCSPISGHRSVSWYQQTPGQGLQFLFEYFSETQRNKGNFPGRFSGRQFSNSRSEMNVSTLELGDSALYLCASRRATGEETQYFGPGTRLLVL.

The V and J genes are TRBV6-1 and TRBJ1-2, with 7 positions matching TRBD1. The CDR3 runs to 12 residues. Trimming at V came to 11 bases and at J to 4 bases, leaving 7 bases not matched to a gene. Germline CDR1 and CDR2: MNHNS and SASEGT. The CDR3 region is CAGQGEGYGYTF. The CDR3 nucleotides read TGTGCCGGCCAGGGGGAGGGCTATGGCTACACCTTC.

Notes on this clonotype: A much larger clone sits a single nucleotide away, making a read error possible. CDR3 sequence (DNA): TGTGCCATCAGTACCTCTCCAGGTAGCGCGTTTGTTAGGGTTGACACAGATACGCAGTATTTT. It is translated as CAISTSPGSAFVRVDTDTQYF. The V gene is TRBV10-3, the J gene TRBJ2-3; D may be TRBD2 (5 bases). Germline CDR1 ENHRY, CDR2 SYGVKD. The CDR3 loop spans 21 amino acids. Trimming stripped 5 bases from V and 2 bases from J, with 32 bases between.

The CDR3 here is CSASLSTPSGYEQFF. As DNA, the CDR3 is TGCAGTGCTAGCCTTTCGACACCTTCGGGCTATGAGCAGTTCTTC. The V and J genes are TRBV20-1 and TRBJ2-1; no clear D gene. The CDR3 loop spans 15 amino acids. Trimming removed 3 bases at V and 8 bases at J, with 20 bases between. Per germline, CDR1 DFQATT and CDR2 SNEGSKA (reference sequence).

Ten or more counts support this clonotype. The J gene is TRBJ2-3, the V gene TRBV7-9; TRBD2 aligns across 10 bases. This CDR3 is 16 amino acids long. The V gene's germline CDR1 is SEHNR and CDR2 FQNEAQ (reference sequence). The V segment lost 5 bases and the J segment 1 base; nucleotides outside the gene matches: 6. This CDR3 reads CASSPTGTSGTDTQYF. For the CDR3, the DNA is TGTGCCAGCAGCCCCACCGGGACTAGCGGCACAGATACGCAGTATTTT.

V gene TRBV12-3 or TRBV12-4 combines with J gene TRBJ2-7; either TRBD1 or TRBD2 may supply D (5 bases each). Between the trimmed V and J ends, which lost 2 bases and 5 bases, there was a span of 16 bases. This CDR3 comprises 15 residues. DNA for the CDR3: TGTGCCAGCAGTTTACGGACTGGGGGATTTGACGAGCAGTACTTC. Its translation: CASSLRTGGFDEQYF.

The V call is TRBV20-1, the J call TRBJ1-2; D is unresolved. The germline CDR1 and CDR2 sequences are DFQATT and SNEGSKA (reference sequence). V was trimmed by 1 base and J by 6 bases, leaving 12 bases between them. CDR3 length equals 13 residues. The CDR3, as DNA: TGCAGTGCTAGAGCGGGCTTCCCCGATGGCTACACCTTC. Translation gives CSARAGFPDGYTF.

The gene calls are TRBV5-5 and TRBJ2-2; D remains ambiguous. CDR1 is SGHKS and CDR2 is YYEKEE in the germline V gene (reference sequence). This CDR3 has 13 amino acids. Trimming removed 1 base at V and 4 bases at J, with 5 bases between. The CDR3 spells CASSLLSTGELFF. CDR3 nucleotide sequence: TGTGCCAGCAGCTTGTTGAGCACCGGGGAGCTGTTTTTT.

The table lists this clonotype with a few counts. This chain joins TRBV4-2 and TRBJ2-1, with D unresolved. V shed 0 bases and J shed 0 bases, with 12 bases lying between them. This CDR3 region has 17 residues. In germline, CDR1 is LGHNA, CDR2 YNFKEQ. Here the CDR3 reads CASSQEELLSSYNEQFF. The CDR3 nucleotides read TGTGCCAGCAGCCAAGAGGAGCTTCTGAGCTCCTACAATGAGCAGTTCTTC.

The chain is built from TRBV29-1 and TRBJ2-7; TRBD1 agrees at 9 bases. The ends lost 8 bases at V and 3 bases at J; junction bases unmatched: 11. Germline CDR1 is SQVTM and CDR2 is ANQGSEA. The CDR3 sequence is 14 residues long. The CDR3: CSCTQGASVYEQYF. The CDR3 DNA is TGCAGCTGTACACAGGGGGCTTCTGTCTACGAGCAGTACTTC.

This clonotype was picked up many times. The DNA for the CDR3 is TGCGCCAGCAGCTTGGTTGGGACAGCTTACAATGAGCAGTTCTTC. It is translated as CASSLVGTAYNEQFF. The V gene is TRBV5-1, the J gene TRBJ2-1, with 7 bases lining up with TRBD1. Trimming removed 0 bases from V and 4 bases from J; junction bases left unmatched: 4. Germline V gives CDR1 SGHRS, CDR2 YFSETQ. This CDR3 region has 15 residues.

V and J are TRBV6-2 or TRBV6-3 and TRBJ2-7, with 9 bases aligning to TRBD2. J lost 3 bases, V lost 7 bases, and 7 bases had no gene match. This CDR3 is built from 14 residues. Germline CDR1 and CDR2: MNHEY and SVGEGT. The CDR3 DNA reads TGTGCCAGCAAACTACTAGCGGGCAACTACGAGCAGTACTTC. Protein: CASKLLAGNYEQYF.

Points on this clonotype: An end of the junction differs from the germline gene, which may be a read error. This chain uses TRBV6-5 with TRBJ2-5; 10 bases map to TRBD2. Germline lookup yields CDR1 MNHEY and CDR2 SVGAGI. The CDR3 is made up of 15 amino acids. CDR3 in amino acids: CASSYAGLAGETEYF. The CDR3 nucleotides are TGTGCCAGCAGTTACGCCGGGCTAGCGGGAGAGACCGAGTACTTC.

This clonotype showed up just a few times. The chain links TRBV4-2 to TRBJ1-2; TRBD1 aligns across 7 bases. The ends lost 4 bases at V and 2 bases at J; junction bases unmatched: 7. CDR1 LGHNA and CDR2 YNFKEQ come from the germline V gene. The CDR3 has 15 residues. The CDR3 spells CASSPGTDPNYGYTF. Here the CDR3 DNA reads TGTGCCAGCAGCCCTGGGACAGATCCAAACTATGGCTACACCTTC.

The chain couples TRBV7-3 to TRBJ2-5; D not certain. Germline CDR1 reads SGHTA; CDR2 reads FQGTGA. V gave up 2 bases and J gave up 11 bases, with 18 bases separating them. The CDR3 sequence is 14 residues long. CDR3 in amino acids: CASSLGLTYNEQYF. CDR3 DNA: TGTGCCAGCAGCTTAGGCCTAACCTACAATGAGCAGTACTTC.

This clonotype was observed a handful of times. The chain couples TRBV11-3 to TRBJ2-7; 8 positions match TRBD2. The germline V gene encodes CDR1 SGHNT and CDR2 YENEEA. After removal of 5 bases from V and 2 bases from J, the junction contained 14 bases not matched to a gene. The CDR3 consists of 17 residues. CDR3 loop: CASSEELAADGPYEQYF. CDR3 DNA: TGTGCCAGCAGCGAGGAACTAGCGGCGGACGGACCCTACGAGCAGTACTTC.

As to this clonotype: Mismatch with germline at one junction end may stem from a read error. The rearrangement joins TRBV20-1 to TRBJ2-3, with 10 bases matching TRBD2. Per the germline V gene, CDR1 is DFQATT and CDR2 is SNEGSKA (reference sequence). The length of the CDR3 is 15 residues. CDR3 in amino acids: CGANQREGRRDTQYF. CDR3 DNA sequence: TGCGGTGCGAACCAGCGGGAGGGCCGGAGAGATACGCAGTATTTT.

The chain employs TRBV18 and TRBJ2-7, with 7 bases that match TRBD1. The length of the CDR3 is 15 residues. Germline CDR1 KGHSH, CDR2 LQKENI. J was trimmed by 1 base and V by 1 base; bases with no gene match: 4. The CDR3 loop is CASSPRQGESYEQYF. In DNA, the CDR3 is TGTGCCAGCTCACCACGGCAGGGGGAATCCTACGAGCAGTACTTC.

This sequence joins TRBV27 and TRBJ2-7; D may match TRBD1 or TRBD2 (7 bases each). The V gene's germline CDR1 is MNHEY and CDR2 SMNVEV (reference sequence). The CDR3 runs 15 residues. V was clipped by 6 bases and J by 0 bases, with 15 bases between them. The CDR3 protein is CASRPAGQSSYEQYF. The DNA for the CDR3 is TGTGCCAGCAGACCAGCGGGACAGAGCTCCTACGAGCAGTACTTC.

The chain links TRBV10-3 to TRBJ2-1, with TRBD2 matching over 9 bases. The trim removed 6 bases at V and 7 bases at J, leaving 10 bases unmatched. Germline loops: CDR1 ENHRY, CDR2 SYGVKD. The CDR3 runs to 15 residues. Here the CDR3 reads CAIRATKRGENEQFF. As DNA, the CDR3 is TGTGCCATCAGGGCGACTAAGCGGGGGGAGAATGAGCAGTTCTTC.

This clonotype was observed many times. The chain combines TRBV7-2 with TRBJ2-7, with D unclear. From germline, CDR1 is SGHTA and CDR2 FQGNSA. V was cut by 5 bases and J by 2 bases, with 10 bases left in between. The CDR3 extends over 13 amino acids. Here the CDR3 DNA reads TGTGCCAGCAGCACACGGACCACCTACGAGCAGTACTTC. Its protein is CASSTRTTYEQYF. Based on the CDR3 plus reference TRBV7-2 and TRBJ2-7, the full variable domain is GAGVSQSPSNKVTEKGKDVELRCDPISGHTALYWYRQSLGQGLEFLIYFQGNSAPDKSGLPSDRFSAERTGGSVSTLTIQRTQQEDSAVYLCASSTRTTYEQYFGPGTRLTVT.

The chain employs TRBV15 and TRBJ2-1; D uncertain. Gene TRBJ2-7 matches the end of the DNA better, so the J call may be wrong. The CDR3 runs to 17 residues. In germline, CDR1 is LNHNV, CDR2 YYDKDF (reference sequence). CDR3 protein: CATSRDFADLSYNEQYF. Written as DNA, the CDR3 is TGTGCCACCAGCAGAGATTTCGCAGACTTGTCCTACAATGAGCAGTACTTC.

This clonotype was detected only a few times. The chain is built from TRBV4-3 and TRBJ2-3; D ambiguous. CDR3 size: 15 residues. V gave up 1 base and J gave up 5 bases, with 13 bases separating them. Germline V gene data show CDR1 as LGHNA and CDR2 as YSLEER. CDR3 sequence reads: CASSQGIDPGDTQYF. The CDR3 DNA sequence: TGCGCCAGCAGCCAAGGGATAGACCCGGGAGATACGCAGTATTTT.

V usage is TRBV28 and J usage is TRBJ2-1, with TRBD1 matching 7 bases. The CDR3 contains 14 residues. V was pared by 0 bases and J by 9 bases, with 5 bases of the junction left unmatched. Germline V lookup: CDR1 MDHEN, CDR2 SYDVKM. Written as DNA, the CDR3 is TGTGCCAGCAGTTTATGGACAGGGCTCGGTGAGCAGTTCTTC. This codes for CASSLWTGLGEQFF.

This clonotype was counted once. The CDR3 bases are TGCAGTGCCTCAGCGGGGGGCACGTTCAATGAGCAGTTCTTC. This encodes CSASAGGTFNEQFF. The rearrangement links TRBV20-1 to TRBJ2-1; TRBD2 agrees at 9 bases. The CDR3 contains 14 residues. Losses at the gene ends were 6 bases for V and 6 bases for J; bases not matched to a gene: 9. The germline gives CDR1 DFQATT, CDR2 SNEGSKA (reference sequence).

V gene TRBV7-8 combines with J gene TRBJ2-1; TRBD2 matches at 7 bases. V was pared by 1 base and J by 1 base, with 7 bases of the junction left unmatched. There are 17 residues in the CDR3. Germline lookup yields CDR1 SGHVS and CDR2 FQNEAQ. In DNA form, the CDR3 reads TGTGCCAGCAGCTTAGGATTAACGGGGGGATCCTACAATGAGCAGTTCTTC. Its translation is CASSLGLTGGSYNEQFF.